Reported below is one T cell receptor beta chain. The antigen is not known. Sequencing libraries made from TCR beta cDNA carried unique molecular identifiers. TCRdb called the PCR reads again in MiXCR, with one record for every CDR3 protein. Among under 900,000 distinct CDR3 sequences, 53% were seen once, and the ten largest hold about 4.5%. The data were taken from a study of post-analysis software for immune sequencing data. Study context: Relapsing-remitting, secondary progressive and progressive-relapsing multiple sclerosis courses were included.

CDR1 and CDR2 (germline): LGHDT, YNNKEL (reference sequence). There are 16 residues in the CDR3. Trimming pared 0 bases from V and 4 bases from J, leaving 15 bases between. Broader study findings: About 5 TRBV segments (TRBV5-6, TRBV5-1 and TRBV20-1 among them) occurred more frequently in patients than in controls. Controls showed significantly higher normalized Chao1 diversity than did multiple sclerosis patients. Under F measure analysis, samples from one preparation batch co-clustered strongly.

The chain employs TRBV3-1 and TRBJ1-2; D unresolved. This TCR was sampled from a girl aged 10 to 17 with multiple sclerosis. Specimen: blood. CDR3 sequence (DNA): TGTGCCAGCAGCCAAGAGGGTCAGGACCACCTCTATGGCTACACCTTC. Protein product: CASSQEGQDHLYGYTF.